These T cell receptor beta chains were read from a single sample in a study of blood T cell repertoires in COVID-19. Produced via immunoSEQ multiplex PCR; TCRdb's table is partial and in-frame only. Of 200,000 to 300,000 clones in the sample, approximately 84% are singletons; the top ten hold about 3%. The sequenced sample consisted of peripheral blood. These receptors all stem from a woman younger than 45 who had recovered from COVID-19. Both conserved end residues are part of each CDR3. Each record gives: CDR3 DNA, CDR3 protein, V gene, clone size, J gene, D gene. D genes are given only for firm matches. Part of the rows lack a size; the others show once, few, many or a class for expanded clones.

cdr3_nt: TGTGCCAGCAGCTTCTCCGGTGGTACAGATACGCAGTATTTT
cdr3_aa: CASSFSGGTDTQYF
v_call: TRBV13
clone_size: -
j_call: TRBJ2-3
d_call: -

cdr3_nt: TGTGCCAGCAGCCCAGGGACAGGGCTAAACACCATATATTTT
cdr3_aa: CASSPGTGLNTIYF
v_call: TRBV5-4
clone_size: once
j_call: TRBJ1-3
d_call: TRBD1

cdr3_nt: TGCGCCAGCAGCTTGCCAACTCTCGGACTCACCCACACAGATACGCAGTATTTT
cdr3_aa: CASSLPTLGLTHTDTQYF
v_call: TRBV5-1
clone_size: -
j_call: TRBJ2-3
d_call: -

cdr3_nt: TGTGCCAGCAGCTCGCATCTAGACTATGGCTACACCTTC
cdr3_aa: CASSSHLDYGYTF
v_call: TRBV7-2
clone_size: once
j_call: TRBJ1-2
d_call: -

cdr3_nt: TGTGCCAGCAGCATCACCGGGGTCCCCTACGAGCAGTACTTC
cdr3_aa: CASSITGVPYEQYF
v_call: TRBV9
clone_size: -
j_call: TRBJ2-7
d_call: -

cdr3_nt: TGTGCCAGCAGTGAAGCGGGGGGGCCCAAGGATGAGCAGTTCTTC
cdr3_aa: CASSEAGGPKDEQFF
v_call: TRBV6-1
clone_size: -
j_call: TRBJ2-1
d_call: -

cdr3_nt: TGTGCCAGCAGCTCCCGGGGGGGGGCAGGGTGGAGCACTGAAGCTTTCTTT
cdr3_aa: CASSSRGGAGWSTEAFF
v_call: TRBV7-2
clone_size: once
j_call: TRBJ1-1
d_call: -

cdr3_nt: TGCGCCAGCAGCCAACGCACAGGGGTGTCTGGGGCCAACGTCCTGACTTTC
cdr3_aa: CASSQRTGVSGANVLTF
v_call: TRBV4-3
clone_size: -
j_call: TRBJ2-6
d_call: TRBD1

cdr3_nt: TGTGCCAGCAGCTTAAATAGCCAGGGTACTGAAGCTTTCTTT
cdr3_aa: CASSLNSQGTEAFF
v_call: TRBV7-9
clone_size: -
j_call: TRBJ1-1
d_call: -

cdr3_nt: TGCGCCAGCAGCCTGACCGGGACTACCAGCACAGATACGCAGTATTTT
cdr3_aa: CASSLTGTTSTDTQYF
v_call: TRBV5-1
clone_size: -
j_call: TRBJ2-3
d_call: TRBD2

cdr3_nt: TGCGCCAGCAGTCAACGTCCGGGACAGGGGGCTGAAAAACTGTTTTTT
cdr3_aa: CASSQRPGQGAEKLFF
v_call: TRBV23-1
clone_size: -
j_call: TRBJ1-4
d_call: TRBD1

cdr3_nt: TGTGCCAGCAGGGAGACAGGGGCTAACTATGGCTACACCTTC
cdr3_aa: CASRETGANYGYTF
v_call: TRBV2
clone_size: -
j_call: TRBJ1-2
d_call: TRBD1

cdr3_nt: TGTGCCAGCAGTGAACGACTAGCGGGGGCTTACAATGAGCAGTTCTTC
cdr3_aa: CASSERLAGAYNEQFF
v_call: TRBV6-1
clone_size: -
j_call: TRBJ2-1
d_call: TRBD2

cdr3_nt: TGTGCCAGCAGCCCCATATTGGAGGTAGGGCGGAATTCACCCCTCCACTTT
cdr3_aa: CASSPILEVGRNSPLHF
v_call: TRBV7-2
clone_size: -
j_call: TRBJ1-6
d_call: -

cdr3_nt: TGTGCCAGCAGCAAGACTAGCGGGGGTCGCACAGATACGCAGTATTTT
cdr3_aa: CASSKTSGGRTDTQYF
v_call: TRBV7-9
clone_size: -
j_call: TRBJ2-3
d_call: TRBD2

cdr3_nt: TGTGCCACCAGCATCGGGACAGGGAGTAACTATGGCTACACCTTC
cdr3_aa: CATSIGTGSNYGYTF
v_call: TRBV15
clone_size: -
j_call: TRBJ1-2
d_call: TRBD1

cdr3_nt: TGCGCCAGCGCACAGGGGAACCAAGAGACCCAGTACTTC
cdr3_aa: CASAQGNQETQYF
v_call: TRBV5-1
clone_size: -
j_call: TRBJ2-5
d_call: TRBD1

cdr3_nt: TGTGCCAGCACCCCTCTTGTTGACTATGGCTACACCTTC
cdr3_aa: CASTPLVDYGYTF
v_call: TRBV7-9
clone_size: once
j_call: TRBJ1-2
d_call: -

cdr3_nt: TGTGCCAGTAGTATCCCCGACAGGGGGCGGATGTTTGGCTACACCTTC
cdr3_aa: CASSIPDRGRMFGYTF
v_call: TRBV19
clone_size: once
j_call: TRBJ1-2
d_call: TRBD1

cdr3_nt: TGTGCCAGCAGCCTCGGGACAACTGCCTATAATTCACCCCTCCACTTT
cdr3_aa: CASSLGTTAYNSPLHF
v_call: TRBV5-4
clone_size: -
j_call: TRBJ1-6
d_call: -

cdr3_nt: TGTGCCAGCAGCGGTGGACAGGTGGCCCCCGGGGAGCTGTTTTTT
cdr3_aa: CASSGGQVAPGELFF
v_call: TRBV2
clone_size: few
j_call: TRBJ2-2
d_call: TRBD1

cdr3_nt: TGCAGCGCTCAACAGGGTGACTCGGGCTACACCTTC
cdr3_aa: CSAQQGDSGYTF
v_call: TRBV29-1
clone_size: -
j_call: TRBJ1-2
d_call: -

cdr3_nt: TGTGCCAGCAGCGAGCGGTGGGGGCGAGAGACCCAGTACTTC
cdr3_aa: CASSERWGRETQYF
v_call: TRBV5-4
clone_size: -
j_call: TRBJ2-5
d_call: -

cdr3_nt: TGTGCCAGCAGCTTAAGACTAGCGGACCAAGAGACCCAGTACTTC
cdr3_aa: CASSLRLADQETQYF
v_call: TRBV7-8
clone_size: -
j_call: TRBJ2-5
d_call: TRBD2

cdr3_nt: TGTGCCACCGGGGGACCTCAGTTAGTTCGACAGGACTTCTACTATGGCTACACCTTC
cdr3_aa: CATGGPQLVRQDFYYGYTF
v_call: TRBV24-1
clone_size: few
j_call: TRBJ1-2
d_call: -

cdr3_nt: TGTGCCAGTAGTATTTGGTTTAGCGCTGATACGCAGTATTTT
cdr3_aa: CASSIWFSADTQYF
v_call: TRBV19
clone_size: -
j_call: TRBJ2-3
d_call: -

cdr3_nt: TGTGCCAGCAGCACCCCACGAGACAGGGGGCATAACGAGCAGTACTTC
cdr3_aa: CASSTPRDRGHNEQYF
v_call: TRBV7-9
clone_size: once
j_call: TRBJ2-7
d_call: TRBD1

cdr3_nt: TGCGCCAGCAGCTTTGAAATCAGCGGGGGCGTTGGCTACGAGCAGTACTTC
cdr3_aa: CASSFEISGGVGYEQYF
v_call: TRBV5-1
clone_size: -
j_call: TRBJ2-7
d_call: TRBD2

cdr3_nt: TGTGCCAGCTCCCTACAGGGGTCCTACGAGCAGTACTTC
cdr3_aa: CASSLQGSYEQYF
v_call: TRBV18
clone_size: -
j_call: TRBJ2-7
d_call: TRBD1

cdr3_nt: TGTGCCAGCAGGGATGGACTAAGGGAGACCCAGTACTTC
cdr3_aa: CASRDGLRETQYF
v_call: TRBV5-6
clone_size: -
j_call: TRBJ2-5
d_call: -

cdr3_nt: TGTGCTATTGGGGAGGCCCCAATCTCCTACGAGCAGTACTTC
cdr3_aa: CAIGEAPISYEQYF
v_call: TRBV7-2
clone_size: -
j_call: TRBJ2-7
d_call: -

cdr3_nt: TGTGCCAGCTCATCCGGACAGGGATCTGGCTACACCTTC
cdr3_aa: CASSSGQGSGYTF
v_call: TRBV18
clone_size: -
j_call: TRBJ1-2
d_call: TRBD1

cdr3_nt: TGTGCCAGCAGCCCAGACAGACAAGAGACCCAGTACTTC
cdr3_aa: CASSPDRQETQYF
v_call: TRBV7-7
clone_size: -
j_call: TRBJ2-5
d_call: -

cdr3_nt: TGCGCCAGCAGCTTGGGGTCGCGGAACACTGAAGCTTTCTTT
cdr3_aa: CASSLGSRNTEAFF
v_call: TRBV5-1
clone_size: -
j_call: TRBJ1-1
d_call: -

cdr3_nt: TGCGCCAGCAGCTTGTTTACAGGGACCGGCGGGGAGCTGTTTTTT
cdr3_aa: CASSLFTGTGGELFF
v_call: TRBV5-1
clone_size: -
j_call: TRBJ2-2
d_call: -

cdr3_nt: TGTGCTAGTGGTTCCTGGGGGGTCAATGAGCAGTTCTTC
cdr3_aa: CASGSWGVNEQFF
v_call: TRBV12-5
clone_size: -
j_call: TRBJ2-1
d_call: -

cdr3_nt: TGTGCCAGCAGTTTCTCGGGACAGAATCCTTCACCCCTCCACTTT
cdr3_aa: CASSFSGQNPSPLHF
v_call: TRBV27
clone_size: -
j_call: TRBJ1-6
d_call: TRBD1

cdr3_nt: TGTGCCAGCAGACAACAGGGGGCGCAAGGAAACACCATATATTTT
cdr3_aa: CASRQQGAQGNTIYF
v_call: TRBV27
clone_size: -
j_call: TRBJ1-3
d_call: TRBD1

cdr3_nt: TGTGCCAGCAGCCCCACATCCCTTCCGGGACAGAACTATGGCTACACCTTC
cdr3_aa: CASSPTSLPGQNYGYTF
v_call: TRBV11-2
clone_size: -
j_call: TRBJ1-2
d_call: TRBD1

cdr3_nt: TGTGCCAGCTCACCCGGGGGGGGGAGTGTCGAGCAGTACTTC
cdr3_aa: CASSPGGGSVEQYF
v_call: TRBV18
clone_size: -
j_call: TRBJ2-7
d_call: TRBD2

cdr3_nt: TGTGCCAGCAGCTCTAGCGGGGGGTTGACCGGGGAGCTGTTTTTT
cdr3_aa: CASSSSGGLTGELFF
v_call: TRBV7-7
clone_size: -
j_call: TRBJ2-2
d_call: TRBD2

cdr3_nt: TGTGCCTGGAGTGTAGGCCGACCGCAACAGGGCTATGGCTACACCTTC
cdr3_aa: CAWSVGRPQQGYGYTF
v_call: TRBV30
clone_size: -
j_call: TRBJ1-2
d_call: -

cdr3_nt: TGTGCCAGCTCCCCCTGGACAGGGGAGGGCTACACCTTC
cdr3_aa: CASSPWTGEGYTF
v_call: TRBV18
clone_size: -
j_call: TRBJ1-2
d_call: TRBD1

cdr3_nt: TGTGCCAGCAGTGCTAGGGGGCTAAACATTCAGTACTTC
cdr3_aa: CASSARGLNIQYF
v_call: TRBV2
clone_size: -
j_call: TRBJ2-4
d_call: TRBD1

cdr3_nt: TGTGCCAGTAGTATAGGTAACGGGGGTGCCATAGAGACCCAGTACTTC
cdr3_aa: CASSIGNGGAIETQYF
v_call: TRBV19
clone_size: once
j_call: TRBJ2-5
d_call: -

cdr3_nt: TGTGCCCGTACAGGGGATTACGGCAACTATGGCTACACCTTC
cdr3_aa: CARTGDYGNYGYTF
v_call: TRBV30
clone_size: -
j_call: TRBJ1-2
d_call: TRBD1

cdr3_nt: TGCAGCGTTGATGATGGGACAGGCCATTATGGCTACACCTTC
cdr3_aa: CSVDDGTGHYGYTF
v_call: TRBV29-1
clone_size: -
j_call: TRBJ1-2
d_call: TRBD1

cdr3_nt: TGCGCCAGCAGCCTCCCGGGCAATGAGCAGTTCTTC
cdr3_aa: CASSLPGNEQFF
v_call: TRBV5-1
clone_size: -
j_call: TRBJ2-1
d_call: -

cdr3_nt: TGTGCCAGCAGCTTAGGACAGGGGGCTACGACCTACGAGCAGTACTTC
cdr3_aa: CASSLGQGATTYEQYF
v_call: TRBV7-9
clone_size: few
j_call: TRBJ2-7
d_call: TRBD1

cdr3_nt: TGCAGTGCTCTCCAGCGCAATGAGCAGTTCTTC
cdr3_aa: CSALQRNEQFF
v_call: TRBV20-1
clone_size: -
j_call: TRBJ2-1
d_call: -

cdr3_nt: TGTGCCAGCAGCGCCTCTAGCTCCTATAATTCACCCCTCCACTTT
cdr3_aa: CASSASSSYNSPLHF
v_call: TRBV9
clone_size: -
j_call: TRBJ1-6
d_call: -

cdr3_nt: TGTGCCAGCAGCTTAGTGGGACAGGGGGCTTCACCCCTCCACTTT
cdr3_aa: CASSLVGQGASPLHF
v_call: TRBV11-2
clone_size: -
j_call: TRBJ1-6
d_call: TRBD1

cdr3_nt: TGTGCCAGCAGCTTACAGGGTCTCTACGAGCAGTACTTC
cdr3_aa: CASSLQGLYEQYF
v_call: TRBV11-2
clone_size: few
j_call: TRBJ2-7
d_call: -